Following are 6 T cell receptor beta chains from one sample sequenced in a study of T-cell reconstitution after alpha-beta-depleted transplantation in children. Unique molecular identifiers were incorporated into the prepared TCRbeta library. TCRdb fed the PCR reads into MiXCR, producing one record per CDR3 protein. The sample holds hundreds of thousands of distinct CDR3 sequences, roughly 23% seen once. The sample here was PBMCs, mostly from graft donor cells, taken 360 days after TCRalphabeta/CD19-depleted stem cell transplant. These receptors all stem from a boy younger than two who had a stem cell transplant for acute myeloid leukemia, so the T cells may come from the graft donor.

The chain has TRBV12-3 or TRBV12-4 and TRBJ1-2; tentative D call: TRBD1 (5 bases). The CDR3 consists of 13 residues. V was shortened by 5 bases and J by 4 bases, with 11 bases between the two germline ends. The CDR3 loop reads CASSGGSRYGYTF. CDR3 DNA: TGTGCCAGCAGTGGGGGTTCCCGCTATGGCTACACCTTC.

The chain employs TRBV6-2 or TRBV6-3 and TRBJ2-7; 13 bases line up with TRBD2. Germline V CDR1 and CDR2: MNHEY, SVGEGT. This CDR3 is built from 15 residues. V trimming: 6 bases; J trimming: 3 bases; junction bases outside the gene matches: 5. The CDR3 is CASRPTSGGDYEQYF. CDR3 DNA sequence: TGTGCCAGCAGGCCAACTAGCGGGGGGGACTACGAGCAGTACTTC.

This clonotype was seen many times. The chain carries TRBV15 and TRBJ2-5; 7 nucleotides match TRBD2. The CDR3 totals 13 residues. Per the germline V gene, CDR1 is LNHNV and CDR2 is YYDKDF (reference sequence). V lost 8 bases to trimming and J lost 2 bases; unmatched junction nucleotides: 5. The CDR3, as DNA: TGTGCCACCCATGGGAGGGAACAAGAGACCCAGTACTTC. Its protein product is CATHGREQETQYF. The full variable domain, with the rest looked up from reference TRBV15 and TRBJ2-5, is DAMVIQNPRYQVTQFGKPVTLSCSQTLNHNVMYWYQQKSSQAPKLLFHYYDKDFNNEADTPDNFQSRRPNTSFCFLDIRSPGLGDTAMYLCATHGREQETQYFGPGTRLLVL.

This clonotype was recorded at least ten times. The rearrangement uses TRBV7-2 and TRBJ1-2, with D possibly being TRBD1 (5 bases). Trimming left V 4 bases short and J 1 base short, with 10 bases between. There are 14 residues in the CDR3. Germline CDR1 reads SGHTA; CDR2 reads FQGNSA. The CDR3 is CASSSQVLNYGYTF. The DNA for the CDR3 is TGTGCCAGCAGCTCACAGGTTCTTAACTATGGCTACACCTTC.

This clonotype was detected ten times or more. J is TRBJ1-5 and V is TRBV12-3 or TRBV12-4; D gene uncertain. Trimming took 1 base from V and 5 from J, leaving 12 bases between them. The CDR3 is 15 amino acids. The CDR3 is CASSLGPNTDQPQHF. The CDR3 DNA is TGTGCCAGCAGTTTAGGGCCGAACACCGATCAGCCCCAGCATTTT.

This chain links TRBV24-1 with TRBJ2-3; D unclear. Germline CDR1 reads KGHDR; CDR2 reads SFDVKD. CDR3 size: 14 residues. Trimming pared 0 bases from V and 6 bases from J, leaving 9 bases between. CDR3 protein: CATSDLDMRDTQYF. CDR3 nucleotides: TGTGCCACCAGTGATTTGGATATGCGCGATACGCAGTATTTT.